These 28 T cell receptor beta chains were sequenced from one sample in a study of CD8+ T cells in alopecia areata. After pooling, cutaneous lymph node cells were sorted with CD4, CD8alpha, NKG2D, NKG2ACE and other markers. Sequencing used cDNA as its template, made by extracting RNA and reverse transcribing it. The repertoire was sequenced with immunoSEQ multiplex PCR; TCRdb's copy has only in-frame clones and lacks some. Recorded here are 270,000 or so clones, with no singletons, and the ten leading clones hold more than 0.95%. Sequencing was done on a sample of CD4+ T cells sorted from a lymph node. These receptors were collected from a C3H/HeJ mouse with alopecia areata. The strain's MHC type: H2-k.

This clone was detected a few times. The listed genes are named as in mouse. The read ends 4 residues early relative to the CDR3; the germline J gene fills the gap. The chain combines TRBV19 with TRBJ2-1; 12 nucleotides match TRBD2. Germline V lookup: CDR1 FNHDT, CDR2 SITEND (reference sequence). CDR3 length: 15 residues. J gave up 1 base and V 6 bases, and 2 bases lay outside the gene matches. CDR3 bases read: TGTGCCAGCACCGGACTGGGGGGGAACTATGCT. Translating gives CASTGLGGNYA. The full CDR3 protein reads CASTGLGGNYAEQFF.

A note on this clone: Genes and germline come from the mouse. The CDR3 extends 4 residues past the end of the read, so its final part is completed from the germline J gene. The rearrangement links TRBV19 to TRBJ2-2; 9 bases match TRBD1. This CDR3 has 13 amino acids. V lost 4 bases to trimming and J lost 6 bases; unmatched junction nucleotides: 1. The germline CDR1 and CDR2 sequences are FNHDT and SITEND (reference sequence). CDR3: CASSGTGPGQLYF. The DNA read from the CDR3 is TGTGCCAGCAGTGGGACAGGGCCCGGG. The full variable domain, with the rest looked up from reference TRBV19 and TRBJ2-2, is GGIITQTPKFLIGQEGQKLTLKCQQNFNHDTMYWYRQDSGKGLRLIYYSITENDLQKGDLSEGYDASREKKSSFSLTVTSAQKNEMAVFLCASSGTGPGQLYFGEGSKLTVL.

Concerning this clone: Gene names are the mouse ones. The read falls 4 residues short of the CDR3 end, and the missing part is taken from the germline J gene. The J gene is TRBJ2-1, the V gene TRBV19; tentative D call: TRBD1 (5 bases). Trimming removed 0 bases from V and 1 base from J, with 8 bases in between. CDR1 is FNHDT and CDR2 is SITEND in the germline V gene (reference sequence). This CDR3 is 15 amino acids long. CDR3 bases read: TGTGCCAGCAGTATAGAGGGGTTAAACTATGCT. Residues: CASSIEGLNYA. The complete CDR3 reads CASSIEGLNYAEQFF.

This clone was counted only a few times. Gene names are mouse gene names. The read ends 4 residues before the CDR3 terminus; that terminus is restored from the germline J gene. V is TRBV14 and J is TRBJ2-4; the D is unclear. Germline assignment: CDR1 SGHDT and CDR2 FRDEAV. Trimming pared 2 bases from V and 0 bases from J, leaving 4 bases between. CDR3 length: 13 amino acids. The sequenced CDR3 bases are TGTGCCAGCAGTTTGTGGAGTCAAAAC. Amino acids: CASSLWSQN. The whole CDR3 protein reads CASSLWSQNTLYF.

This clone has more than one count but fewer than ten. All gene names here are mouse names. The CDR3 end lies 4 residues beyond the end of the read and is filled in from the germline J gene. The chain uses TRBV13-2 and TRBJ1-1; 8 nucleotides match TRBD1. Germline assignment: CDR1 NNHNN and CDR2 SYGAGS (reference sequence). V lost 3 bases and J lost 4; bases outside the gene matches: 2. The CDR3 runs to 13 residues. The CDR3 here is CASGGQGATEVFF. The DNA read from the CDR3 is TGTGCCAGCGGTGGGCAGGGGGCCACA.

For this clone: Mouse gene names apply. The CDR3 goes on 4 residues after the read ends, and that part is filled in from the germline J gene. This chain joins TRBV13-3 and TRBJ1-2; TRBD1 agrees at 8 bases. The CDR3 is made up of 13 amino acids. CDR1 and CDR2 (germline): NNHDY, SYVADS. The V and J ends lost 5 bases and 4 bases, in that order; junction bases with no gene match: 4. The CDR3 is CASRDTGGSDYTF. CDR3 DNA (partial): TGTGCCAGCAGGGATACAGGGGGCTCC.

About this clone itself: Gene names denote mouse genes. The read terminates 3 residues before the CDR3 end, so the remaining end is supplied by the germline J gene. The chain recombines TRBV13-1 with TRBJ1-6; D might be TRBD1 (6 bases). TRBJ1-6 is flagged as an ORF with uncertain function. The ends were cut back, 3 bases at V and 5 bases at J, with 12 bases in the middle. Germline V gene data show CDR1 as NSHNY and CDR2 as SYGAGN. This CDR3 comprises 15 residues. The CDR3 region is CASSGPGTNNSPLYF. Partial CDR3 DNA: TGTGCCAGCAGTGGTCCCGGGACAAATAATTCGCCC.

This clone has just a few counts. The genes and germline here are from mouse. The CDR3 extends 4 residues past the end of the read, so its final part is completed from the germline J gene. This chain connects TRBV5 to TRBJ2-2; 9 bases are a match to TRBD1. The CDR3 covers 16 residues. The V and J ends lost 2 bases and 3 bases, in that order; junction bases with no gene match: 4. Germline values: CDR1 LGHNA, CDR2 YNLKQL (reference sequence). CDR3 residues: CASSQNRGLDTGQLYF. CDR3 DNA (partial): TGTGCCAGCAGCCAAAACAGGGGGCTGGACACCGGG.

Only a few counts were recorded for this clone. The gene symbols are mouse symbols. The read is 4 residues too short to cover the CDR3 end, so that end is filled in from the germline J gene. The chain uses TRBV1 and TRBJ2-7, with 8 bases aligning to TRBD2. J was trimmed by 2 bases and V by 3 bases; bases with no gene match: 6. The germline gives CDR1 NSQYPW, CDR2 LRSPGD (reference sequence). The CDR3 totals 15 residues. This CDR3 reads CTCSAPSLGAYEQYF. The CDR3 bases that were read are TGCACCTGCAGTGCCCCCTCACTGGGGGCCTAT.

This clone showed up many times. Gene names follow the mouse nomenclature. From the germline J gene comes the end of the CDR3, since the read stops 4 residues before it. The chain carries TRBV13-2 and TRBJ1-2; D ambiguous. This CDR3 is built from 12 residues. V was clipped by 0 bases and J by 3 bases, with 3 bases between them. CDR1 and CDR2 (germline): NNHNN, SYGAGS (reference sequence). The covered CDR3 bases are TGTGCCAGCGGTGATGGGGACTCC. This gives the protein CASGDGDS. From start to end, the CDR3 is CASGDGDSDYTF.

This clone was recorded a few times. Genes and germline come from the mouse. The read finishes 3 residues shy of the CDR3 end, and the germline J gene is used to complete it. This chain uses TRBV13-2 with TRBJ1-6; TRBD1 matches 7 bases. Being an ORF, TRBJ1-6 has a function that is uncertain. CDR1 NNHNN and CDR2 SYGAGS come from the germline V gene (reference sequence). The CDR3 is 15 residues long. Trimming took 1 base from V and 6 from J; bases not matched to a gene: 4. The CDR3 reads CASGDPHRGNSPLYF. The CDR3 bases that were read are TGTGCCAGCGGTGATCCCCACAGGGGTAATTCGCCC.

With regard to this clone: Genes here carry mouse names. The missing CDR3 end, 4 residues past where the read stops, is filled in from the germline J gene. The genes are TRBV31 and TRBJ2-3; D perhaps matches TRBD2 (5 bases). The CDR3 contains 12 residues. In germline, CDR1 is GKSSPN, CDR2 SITVG. Trimming pared 5 bases from V and 0 bases from J, leaving 6 bases between. Incomplete CDR3 DNA: TGTGCCTGGGGACTCAGTGCAGAA. This gives the protein CAWGLSAE. The whole CDR3 sequence reads CAWGLSAETLYF.

About this clone itself: The listed genes are named as in mouse. The CDR3 is cut off 4 residues early in the read; its end comes from the germline J gene. The chain carries TRBV5 and TRBJ1-2, with 8 bases matching TRBD1. Trimming removed 0 bases from V and 2 bases from J; junction bases left unmatched: 5. CDR1 and CDR2 (germline): LGHNA, YNLKQL (reference sequence). The CDR3 totals 16 residues. Partial CDR3 DNA: TGTGCCAGCAGCCAAGAGGGCACAGGGGGGAACTCC. Translating it yields CASSQEGTGGNS. In full, the CDR3 reads CASSQEGTGGNSDYTF.

Turning to this clone: Genes and germline come from the mouse. The DNA ends 4 residues before the CDR3 does, and the rest of the CDR3 is filled in from the germline J gene. The chain links TRBV13-2 to TRBJ2-2; 9 bases map to TRBD1. Trimming took 2 bases from V and 6 from J; bases not matched to a gene: 5. Germline CDR1 and CDR2: NNHNN and SYGAGS (reference sequence). This CDR3 comprises 15 residues. The chain's CDR3 is CASGDPGQGPGQLYF. Incomplete CDR3 DNA: TGTGCCAGCGGTGACCCAGGACAGGGGCCCGGG.

A word on this clone: The genes are named according to mouse. Read data end 4 residues before the CDR3 end; the end is taken from the germline J gene. Other DNA sequences in this specimen translate into the identical CDR3. This chain connects TRBV13-3 to TRBJ2-3, with 13 bases aligning to TRBD2. Per germline, CDR1 NNHDY and CDR2 SYVADS. V shed 4 bases, J shed 0 bases, and the junction held 2 bases outside the gene matches. The CDR3 consists of 16 residues. The CDR3 reads CASSPGLGGSAETLYF. Partial CDR3 DNA: TGTGCCAGCAGTCCGGGACTGGGGGGGAGTGCAGAA.

There are a few counts of this clone. These gene names are mouse names. The CDR3 end is not reached by the read, which stops 3 residues before it; the germline J gene fills it in. This sequence joins TRBV31 and TRBJ1-6; D is perhaps TRBD1 (6 bases). TRBJ1-6 belongs to the ORF category, with a function that is uncertain. V lost 0 bases to trimming and J lost 3 bases, with 9 bases between them. The CDR3 loop spans 15 amino acids. The germline gives CDR1 GKSSPN, CDR2 SITVG. CDR3 DNA, as far as it was read: TGTGCCTGGAGTCTAAACAGGGTCTATAATTCGCCC. It is translated as CAWSLNRVYNSP. The CDR3 reads in full as CAWSLNRVYNSPLYF.

About this clone: The gene names given are mouse names. The CDR3 spells CASGGTPGAETLYF. CDR3 DNA (partial): TGTGCCAGCGGCGGGACTCCCGGTGCAGAA. This chain uses TRBV13-2 with TRBJ2-3; a weak D match, TRBD2 (6 bases). The read halts 4 residues ahead of the CDR3 end, with the missing end drawn from the germline J gene. Deletions cut 5 bases from V and 1 base from J, with 11 bases between. CDR3 length: 14 residues. Germline CDR1 and CDR2: NNHNN and SYGAGS (reference sequence).

This clone occurred a few times. Any gene name here is a mouse gene name. Read coverage stops 4 residues before the CDR3 terminus; the germline J gene supplies the remainder. Other DNA sequences from this sample encode an identical CDR3 as well. This chain joins TRBV13-1 and TRBJ1-2; 7 nucleotides match TRBD1. The CDR3 spans 14 residues. Per the germline V gene, CDR1 is NSHNY and CDR2 is SYGAGN. V was clipped by 5 bases and J by 0 bases; unmatched bases: 4. CDR3: CASSLGTANSDYTF. The DNA read from the CDR3 is TGTGCCAGCAGCCTTGGGACAGCAAACTCC.

This clone was detected only a few times. Gene names denote mouse genes. The missing CDR3 end, 4 residues past where the read stops, is filled in from the germline J gene. Other DNA variants within this sample encode the same CDR3. The chain is built from TRBV5 and TRBJ2-3; 8 nucleotides line up with TRBD1. Germline lookup yields CDR1 LGHNA and CDR2 YNLKQL (reference sequence). With 4 bases clipped from V and 0 bases from J, the junction kept 3 bases outside the gene matches. The CDR3 sequence is 15 residues long. The chain's CDR3 is CASSPQGASAETLYF. The DNA read from the CDR3 is TGTGCCAGCAGCCCCCAGGGGGCTAGTGCAGAA.

This clone came up a few times. Mouse names are used for the genes. Sequencing ends 4 residues short of the CDR3 end; the germline J gene provides the rest. The chain couples TRBV1 to TRBJ2-5; D is uncertain. Trimming removed 0 bases from V and 3 bases from J, with 7 bases in between. The CDR3 extends over 14 amino acids. The germline gives CDR1 NSQYPW, CDR2 LRSPGD (reference sequence). CDR3 loop: CTCSAETAQDTQYF. The sequenced CDR3 bases are TGCACCTGCAGTGCAGAAACAGCTCAAGAC.

A few counts support this clone. Mouse germline and gene names are used. The read halts 4 residues ahead of the CDR3 end, with the missing end drawn from the germline J gene. Other DNA sequences in this sample translate to the same CDR3. The chain uses TRBV19 and TRBJ2-5, with 7 bases fitting TRBD1. Germline V gene lookup returns CDR1 FNHDT and CDR2 SITEND (reference sequence). The CDR3 spans 13 residues. The CDR3 sequence is CASSRQGEDTQYF. Incomplete CDR3 DNA: TGTGCCAGCAGTAGACAGGGCGAAGAC.

This clone occurred a few times. Gene names are mouse gene names. The read gets to within 4 residues of the CDR3 end, and the germline J gene fills in the rest. In the same sample, other DNA sequences code for this CDR3. The chain combines TRBV31 with TRBJ2-7, with a weak D call TRBD2 (6 bases). CDR3 size: 14 residues. CDR1 GKSSPN and CDR2 SITVG come from the germline V gene. This chain's CDR3 is CAWSPPPTGYEQYF. CDR3 DNA, as far as it was read: TGTGCCTGGAGCCCGCCTCCGACTGGATAT.

Comment on this clone: Genes and germline are mouse. The read gets to within 4 residues of the CDR3 end, and the germline J gene fills in the rest. This sequence joins TRBV13-1 and TRBJ2-4; no reliable D call. Per the germline V gene, CDR1 is NSHNY and CDR2 is SYGAGN. The V end was cut by 5 bases, the J end by 1 base, with 5 bases between. The CDR3 spans 12 residues. The CDR3: CASRTGQNTLYF. Incomplete CDR3 DNA: TGTGCCAGCAGAACTGGTCAAAAC.

This clone turned up a few times. The gene names here belong to mouse. The read gets to within 4 residues of the CDR3 end, and the germline J gene fills in the rest. This chain links TRBV19 with TRBJ2-7, with 9 bases fitting TRBD1. This CDR3 spans 15 amino acids. Per the germline V gene, CDR1 is FNHDT and CDR2 is SITEND (reference sequence). V shed 0 bases and J 0 bases; nucleotides not matched to a gene: 1. The DNA read from the CDR3 is TGTGCCAGCAGTATAGTGACAGGGGGCTCCTAT. Translating it yields CASSIVTGGSY. The full CDR3 reads CASSIVTGGSYEQYF. Looking up the rest from reference TRBV19 and TRBJ2-7 gives the full variable domain: GGIITQTPKFLIGQEGQKLTLKCQQNFNHDTMYWYRQDSGKGLRLIYYSITENDLQKGDLSEGYDASREKKSSFSLTVTSAQKNEMAVFLCASSIVTGGSYEQYFGPGTRLTVL.

This clone was picked up many times. These gene names are mouse names. From the germline J gene comes the end of the CDR3, since the read stops 4 residues before it. The chain links TRBV13-1 to TRBJ1-2; D unresolved. The CDR3 runs to 12 residues. Trimming shortened V by 6 bases and J by 0 bases, and 6 bases separated the two germline ends. Germline lookup yields CDR1 NSHNY and CDR2 SYGAGN. The part of the CDR3 DNA that was read is TGTGCCAGCAAGACACCAAACTCC. Its protein product is CASKTPNS. The full CDR3 reads CASKTPNSDYTF.

Comment on this clone: Germline and genes: mouse. Coverage ceases 4 residues before the CDR3 finishes, and the germline J gene fills in the end. The chain links TRBV13-1 to TRBJ2-1; D is perhaps TRBD1 (6 bases). The V end was cut by 1 base, the J end by 1 base, with 9 bases between. Germline CDR1 NSHNY, CDR2 SYGAGN. The CDR3 is made up of 15 amino acids. The CDR3 sequence: CASSDPGDNYAEQFF. The covered CDR3 bases are TGTGCCAGCAGTGATCCAGGGGACAACTATGCT.

The table lists this clone with many counts. Mouse gene names and germline throughout. The read is 4 residues too short to cover the CDR3 end, so that end is filled in from the germline J gene. V gene TRBV17 combines with J gene TRBJ2-5, with 9 bases matching TRBD1. From germline, CDR1 is MNHDT and CDR2 YYDKIL. The V segment lost 6 bases and the J segment 2 bases; nucleotides outside the gene matches: 6. The length of the CDR3 is 15 residues. Incomplete CDR3 DNA: TGTGCTAGCAGACGGACAGGGGATCGCCAAGAC. Encoded protein: CASRRTGDRQD. The whole CDR3 is CASRRTGDRQDTQYF.

A note on this clone: Here the gene names and germline are mouse. The read finishes 3 residues shy of the CDR3 end, and the germline J gene is used to complete it. The rearrangement uses TRBV19 and TRBJ1-6; 7 nucleotides align to TRBD1. TRBJ1-6 has ORF status, its function being uncertain. Trimming at V came to 2 bases and at J to 4 bases, leaving 3 bases not matched to a gene. This CDR3 has 15 amino acids. Germline loops: CDR1 FNHDT, CDR2 SITEND (reference sequence). The sequenced part of the CDR3 DNA is TGTGCCAGCAGTATGGGACAGAGTTATAATTCGCCC. Translated, it gives CASSMGQSYNSP. The whole CDR3 protein is CASSMGQSYNSPLYF.